The sequence of this TCR beta chain was determined in a study of blood T cells in healthy people across ages. Then a second PCR, running roughly 7 to 11 cycles, was carried out with a sample-barcoded 5' primer and a J-beta primer mix. A tag from a template-switch adaptor with 12 random nucleotides marked each cDNA molecule. TCRdb called the 5' RACE reads again in MiXCR, with one record for every CDR3 protein. The table lists about 650,000 distinct CDR3 sequences, less than 40% of them singletons. The CDR3 has 14 amino acids. V lost 2 bases and J lost 10, with 17 bases in between. Germline lookup yields CDR1 MNHEY and CDR2 SVGEGT. Many counts were recorded for this clonotype.

The chain recombines TRBV6-2 or TRBV6-3 with TRBJ1-2; D not certain. This receptor was identified in an elderly woman in good health. Sequenced input: blood. Here the CDR3 DNA reads TGTGCCAGCAGTTACAGGAGGACCGCGCCCGACTACACCTTC. This translates into CASSYRRTAPDYTF.